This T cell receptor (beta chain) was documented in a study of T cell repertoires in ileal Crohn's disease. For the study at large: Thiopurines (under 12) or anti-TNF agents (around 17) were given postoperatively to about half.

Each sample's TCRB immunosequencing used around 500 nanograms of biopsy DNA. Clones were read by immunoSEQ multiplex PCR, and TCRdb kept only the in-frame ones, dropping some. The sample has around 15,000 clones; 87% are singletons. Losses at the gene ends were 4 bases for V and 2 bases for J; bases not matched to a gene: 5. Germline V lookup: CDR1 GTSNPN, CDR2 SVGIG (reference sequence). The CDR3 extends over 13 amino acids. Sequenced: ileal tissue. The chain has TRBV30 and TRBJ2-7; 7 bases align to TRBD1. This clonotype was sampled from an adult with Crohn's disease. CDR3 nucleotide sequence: TGTGCCTGGACCAGGGACAGCCCCTACGAGCAGTACTTC. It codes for CAWTRDSPYEQYF.